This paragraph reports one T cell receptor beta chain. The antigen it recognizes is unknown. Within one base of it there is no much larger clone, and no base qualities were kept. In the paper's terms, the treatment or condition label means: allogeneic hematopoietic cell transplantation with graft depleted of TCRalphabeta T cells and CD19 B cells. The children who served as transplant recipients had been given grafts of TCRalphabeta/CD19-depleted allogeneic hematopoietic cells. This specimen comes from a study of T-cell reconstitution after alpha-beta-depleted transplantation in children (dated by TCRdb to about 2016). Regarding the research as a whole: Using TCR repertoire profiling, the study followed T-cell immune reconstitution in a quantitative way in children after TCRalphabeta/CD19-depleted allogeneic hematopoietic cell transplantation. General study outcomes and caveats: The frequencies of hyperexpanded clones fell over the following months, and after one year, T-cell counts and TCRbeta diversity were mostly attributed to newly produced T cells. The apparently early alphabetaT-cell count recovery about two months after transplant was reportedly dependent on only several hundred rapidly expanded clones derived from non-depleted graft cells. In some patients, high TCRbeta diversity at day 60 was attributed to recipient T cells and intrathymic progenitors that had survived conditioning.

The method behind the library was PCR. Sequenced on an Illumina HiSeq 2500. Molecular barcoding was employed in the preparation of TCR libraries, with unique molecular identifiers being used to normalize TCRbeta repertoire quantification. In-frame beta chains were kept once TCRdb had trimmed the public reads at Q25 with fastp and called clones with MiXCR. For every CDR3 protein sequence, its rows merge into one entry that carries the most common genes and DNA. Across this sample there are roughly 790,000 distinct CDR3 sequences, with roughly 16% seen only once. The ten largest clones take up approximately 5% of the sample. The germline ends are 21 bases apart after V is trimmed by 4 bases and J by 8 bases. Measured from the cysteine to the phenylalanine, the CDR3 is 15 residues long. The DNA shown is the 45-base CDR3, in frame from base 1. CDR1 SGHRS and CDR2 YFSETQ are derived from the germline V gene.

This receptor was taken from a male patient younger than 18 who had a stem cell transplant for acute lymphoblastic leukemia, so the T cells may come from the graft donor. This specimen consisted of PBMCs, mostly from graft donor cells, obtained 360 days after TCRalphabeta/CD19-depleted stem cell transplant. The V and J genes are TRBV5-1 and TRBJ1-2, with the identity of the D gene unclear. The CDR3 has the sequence CASSPSTAPLSGYTF. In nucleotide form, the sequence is TGCGCCAGCAGCCCTTCGACCGCGCCTCTTTCCGGCTACACCTTC.